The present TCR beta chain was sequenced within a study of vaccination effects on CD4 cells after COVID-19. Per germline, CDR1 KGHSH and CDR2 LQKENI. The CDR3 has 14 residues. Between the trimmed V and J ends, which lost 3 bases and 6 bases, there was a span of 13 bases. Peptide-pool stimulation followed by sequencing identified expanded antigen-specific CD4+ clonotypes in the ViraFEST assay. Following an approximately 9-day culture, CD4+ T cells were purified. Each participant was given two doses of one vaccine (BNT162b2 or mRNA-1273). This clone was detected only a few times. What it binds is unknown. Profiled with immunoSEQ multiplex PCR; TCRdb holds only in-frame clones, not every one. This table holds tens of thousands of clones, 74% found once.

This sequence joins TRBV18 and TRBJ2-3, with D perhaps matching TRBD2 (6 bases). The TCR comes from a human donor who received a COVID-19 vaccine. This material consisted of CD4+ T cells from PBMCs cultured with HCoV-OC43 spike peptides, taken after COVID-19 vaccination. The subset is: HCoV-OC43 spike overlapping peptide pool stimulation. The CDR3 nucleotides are TGTGCCAGCTCACCTATATCCGGGAGTGATACGCAGTATTTT. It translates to CASSPISGSDTQYF.